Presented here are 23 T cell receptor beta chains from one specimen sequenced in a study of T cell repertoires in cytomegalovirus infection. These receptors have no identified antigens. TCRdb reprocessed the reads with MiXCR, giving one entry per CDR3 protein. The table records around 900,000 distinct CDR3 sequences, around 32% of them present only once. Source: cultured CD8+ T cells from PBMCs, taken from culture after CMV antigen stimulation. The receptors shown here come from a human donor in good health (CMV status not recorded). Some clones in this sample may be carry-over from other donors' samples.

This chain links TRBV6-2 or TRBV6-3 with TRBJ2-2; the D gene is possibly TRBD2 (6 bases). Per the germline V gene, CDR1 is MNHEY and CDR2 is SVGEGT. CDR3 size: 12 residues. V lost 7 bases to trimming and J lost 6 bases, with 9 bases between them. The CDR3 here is CASTRGSGELFF. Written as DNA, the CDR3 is TGTGCCAGCACTCGGGGGTCCGGGGAGCTGTTTTTT.

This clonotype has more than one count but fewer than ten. The CDR3 region has the DNA TGTGCCACCAGCAGAGATGGGGCGTGGGGGGCTAATGAAAAACTGTTTTTT. Its translation: CATSRDGAWGANEKLFF. The rearrangement links TRBV15 to TRBJ1-4, with D perhaps matching TRBD1 (5 bases). There are 17 residues in the CDR3. V was clipped by 0 bases and J by 3 bases, with 14 bases between them. Germline CDR1 reads LNHNV; CDR2 reads YYDKDF (reference sequence).

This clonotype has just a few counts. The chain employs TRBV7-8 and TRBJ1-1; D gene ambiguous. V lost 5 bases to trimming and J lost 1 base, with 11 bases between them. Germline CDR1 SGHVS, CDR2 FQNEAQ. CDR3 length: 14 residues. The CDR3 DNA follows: TGTGCCAGCAGCATGGACCGCCCGAACACTGAAGCTTTCTTT. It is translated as CASSMDRPNTEAFF.

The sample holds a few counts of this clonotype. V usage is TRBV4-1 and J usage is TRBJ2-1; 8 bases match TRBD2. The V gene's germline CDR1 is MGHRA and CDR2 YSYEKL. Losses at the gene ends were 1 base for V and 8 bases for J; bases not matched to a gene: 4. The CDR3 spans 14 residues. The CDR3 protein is CASSQAGGRDEQFF. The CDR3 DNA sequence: TGCGCCAGCAGCCAAGCGGGGGGGAGGGATGAGCAGTTCTTC.

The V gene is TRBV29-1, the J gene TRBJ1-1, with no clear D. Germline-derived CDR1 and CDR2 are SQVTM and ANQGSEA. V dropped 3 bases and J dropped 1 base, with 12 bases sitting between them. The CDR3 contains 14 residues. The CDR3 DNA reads TGCAGCGTTGACGGGCGGAACGGGAACACTGAAGCTTTCTTT. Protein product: CSVDGRNGNTEAFF.

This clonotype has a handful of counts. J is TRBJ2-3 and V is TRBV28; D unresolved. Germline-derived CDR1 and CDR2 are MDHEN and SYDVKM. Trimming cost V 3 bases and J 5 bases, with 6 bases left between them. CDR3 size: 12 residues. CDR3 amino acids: CASSFGEDTQYF. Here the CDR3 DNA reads TGTGCCAGCAGTTTTGGGGAAGATACGCAGTATTTT.

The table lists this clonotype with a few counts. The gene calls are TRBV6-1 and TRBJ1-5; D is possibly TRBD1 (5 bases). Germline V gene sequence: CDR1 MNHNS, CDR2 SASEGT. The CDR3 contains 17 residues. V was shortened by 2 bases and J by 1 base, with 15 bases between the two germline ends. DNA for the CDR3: TGTGCCAGCAGTGAACCATGGGGGTTCGAAAGCAATCAGCCCCAGCATTTT. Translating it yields CASSEPWGFESNQPQHF.

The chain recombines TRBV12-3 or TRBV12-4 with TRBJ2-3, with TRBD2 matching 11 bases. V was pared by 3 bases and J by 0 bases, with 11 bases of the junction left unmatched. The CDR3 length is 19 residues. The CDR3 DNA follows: TGTGCCAGCAGTTTTGCGCTAGCGGGGGGTAACACTAGCACAGATACGCAGTATTTT. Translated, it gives CASSFALAGGNTSTDTQYF.

The DNA of the CDR3 is TGTGCCAGCACGTCGGTGTTGACAGGGGGGTATTTGGACTATGGCTACACCTTC. This encodes CASTSVLTGGYLDYGYTF. The chain joins TRBV27 to TRBJ1-2; 9 nucleotides agree with TRBD1. The germline V gene has CDR1 MNHEY and CDR2 SMNVEV (reference sequence). This CDR3 has 18 residues. J lost 3 bases, V lost 7 bases, and 18 bases had no gene match.

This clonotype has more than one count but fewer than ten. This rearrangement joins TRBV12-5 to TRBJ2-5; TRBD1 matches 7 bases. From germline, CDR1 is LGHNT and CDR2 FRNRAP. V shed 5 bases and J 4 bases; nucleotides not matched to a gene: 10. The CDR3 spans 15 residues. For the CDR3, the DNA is TGTGCTAGTGGTCAAATCCAGACAGGGTTAGAGACCCAGTACTTC. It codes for CASGQIQTGLETQYF.

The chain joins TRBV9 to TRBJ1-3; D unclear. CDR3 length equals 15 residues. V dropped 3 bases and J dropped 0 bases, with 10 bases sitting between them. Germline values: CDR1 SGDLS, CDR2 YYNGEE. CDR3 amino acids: CASSASGVSGNTIYF. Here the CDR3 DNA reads TGTGCCAGCAGCGCTTCAGGCGTCTCTGGAAACACCATATATTTT.

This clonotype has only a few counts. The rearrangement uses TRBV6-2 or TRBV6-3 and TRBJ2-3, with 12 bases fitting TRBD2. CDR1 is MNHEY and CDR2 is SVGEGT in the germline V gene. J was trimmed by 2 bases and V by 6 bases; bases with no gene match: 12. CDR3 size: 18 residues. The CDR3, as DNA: TGTGCCAGCAGCGTGGTTCGACTAGCGGGGGACTACACAGATACGCAGTATTTT. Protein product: CASSVVRLAGDYTDTQYF.

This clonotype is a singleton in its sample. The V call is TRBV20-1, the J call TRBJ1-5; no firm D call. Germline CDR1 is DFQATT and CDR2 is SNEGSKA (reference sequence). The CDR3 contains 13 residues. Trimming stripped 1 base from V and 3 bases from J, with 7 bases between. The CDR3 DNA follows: TGCAGTGCTAGAGGGCAGGACAATCAGCCCCAGCATTTT. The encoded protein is CSARGQDNQPQHF.

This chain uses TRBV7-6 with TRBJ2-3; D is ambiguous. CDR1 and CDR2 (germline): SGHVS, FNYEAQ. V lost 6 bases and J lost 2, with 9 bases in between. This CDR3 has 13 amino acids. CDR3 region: CASSSRITDTQYF. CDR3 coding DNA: TGTGCCAGCAGTTCCCGGATCACAGATACGCAGTATTTT. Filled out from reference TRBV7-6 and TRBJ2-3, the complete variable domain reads GAGVSQSPRYKVTKRGQDVALRCDPISGHVSLYWYRQALGQGPEFLTYFNYEAQQDKSGLPNDRFSAERPEGSISTLTIQRTEQRDSAMYRCASSSRITDTQYFGPGTRLTVL.

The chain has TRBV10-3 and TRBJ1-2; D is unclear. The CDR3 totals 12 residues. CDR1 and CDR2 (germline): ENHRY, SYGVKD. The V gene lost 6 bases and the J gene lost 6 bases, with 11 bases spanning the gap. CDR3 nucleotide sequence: TGTGCCATCAGGACCGTCACGGATGGCTACACCTTC. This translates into CAIRTVTDGYTF.

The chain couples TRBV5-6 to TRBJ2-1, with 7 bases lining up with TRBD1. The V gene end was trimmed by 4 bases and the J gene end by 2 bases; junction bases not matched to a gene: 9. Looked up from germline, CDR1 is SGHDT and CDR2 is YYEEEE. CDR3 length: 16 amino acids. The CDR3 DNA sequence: TGTGCCAGCAGCCTAACCGGGACAGCTACCTACAATGAGCAGTTCTTC. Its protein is CASSLTGTATYNEQFF.

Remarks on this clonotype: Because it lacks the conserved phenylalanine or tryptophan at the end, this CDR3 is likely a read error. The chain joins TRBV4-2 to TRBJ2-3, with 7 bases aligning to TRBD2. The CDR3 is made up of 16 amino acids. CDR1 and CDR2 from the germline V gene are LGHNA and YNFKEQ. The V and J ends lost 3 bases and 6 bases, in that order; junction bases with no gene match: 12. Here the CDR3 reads CASSHYPGGRVDTQYS. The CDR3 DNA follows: TGTGCCAGCAGCCATTATCCCGGGGGGAGGGTGGATACGCAGTATTCT.

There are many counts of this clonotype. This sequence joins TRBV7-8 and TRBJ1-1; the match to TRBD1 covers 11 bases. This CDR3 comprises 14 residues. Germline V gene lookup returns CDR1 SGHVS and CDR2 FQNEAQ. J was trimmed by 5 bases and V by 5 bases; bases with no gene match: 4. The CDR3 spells CASSPGTGGTEAFF. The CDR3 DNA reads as TGTGCCAGCAGCCCCGGGACAGGGGGGACTGAAGCTTTCTTT.

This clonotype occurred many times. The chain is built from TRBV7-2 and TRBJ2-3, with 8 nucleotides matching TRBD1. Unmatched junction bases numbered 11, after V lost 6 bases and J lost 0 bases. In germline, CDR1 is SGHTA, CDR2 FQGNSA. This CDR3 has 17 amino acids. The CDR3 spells CASRGGRGDRSTDTQYF. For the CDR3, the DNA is TGTGCCAGCAGGGGGGGTCGAGGGGACAGGAGCACAGATACGCAGTATTTT.

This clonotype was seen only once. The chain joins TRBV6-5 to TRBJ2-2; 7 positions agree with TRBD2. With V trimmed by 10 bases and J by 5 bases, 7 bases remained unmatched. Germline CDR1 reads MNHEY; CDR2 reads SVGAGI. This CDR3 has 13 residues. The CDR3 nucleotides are TGTGCCAACAACTGGGAGGGGACCGGGGAGCTGTTTTTT. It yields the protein CANNWEGTGELFF.

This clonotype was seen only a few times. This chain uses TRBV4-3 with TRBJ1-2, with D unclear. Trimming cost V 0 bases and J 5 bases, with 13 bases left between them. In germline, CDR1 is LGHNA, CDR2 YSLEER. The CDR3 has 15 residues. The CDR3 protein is CASSQDLTATYGYTF. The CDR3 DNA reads TGCGCCAGCAGCCAAGATCTTACAGCCACTTATGGCTACACCTTC.

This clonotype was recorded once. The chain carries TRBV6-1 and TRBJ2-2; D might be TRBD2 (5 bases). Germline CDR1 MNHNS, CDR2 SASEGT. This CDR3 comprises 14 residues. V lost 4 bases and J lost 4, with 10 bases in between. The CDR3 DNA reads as TGTGCCAGCAGTGTTCAACGGGGCACCGGGGAGCTGTTTTTT. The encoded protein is CASSVQRGTGELFF.

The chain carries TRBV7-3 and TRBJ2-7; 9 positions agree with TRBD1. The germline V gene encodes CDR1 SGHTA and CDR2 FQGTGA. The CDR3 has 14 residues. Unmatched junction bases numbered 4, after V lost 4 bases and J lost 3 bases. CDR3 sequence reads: CASSSRTGVYEQYV. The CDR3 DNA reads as TGTGCCAGCAGCTCACGGACAGGGGTCTACGAGCAGTACGTC.